This T cell receptor (beta chain) was sequenced in a study of response to subunit inactivated influenza vaccine. With respect to this clonotype: What it binds is not known.

Study-level findings and limits: That few new T cells are recruited by each seasonal influenza vaccination was the authors' suggestion.

TCRdb re-analysed the RT-PCR reads in MiXCR, keeping a single row per CDR3 protein. The table lists roughly 520,000 distinct CDR3 sequences, 25% of them singletons. Germline CDR1 and CDR2: ENHRY and SYGVKD. Trimming removed 2 bases at V and 0 bases at J, with 12 bases between. The CDR3 length is 16 residues. The V gene is TRBV10-3, the J gene TRBJ2-3; TRBD2 is a possible D gene (5 bases). Sequenced here: CD4+ T cells sorted from PBMCs, sampled 4 to 6 days after vaccination. The sequence was collected from a man aged 45-65 years who received an inactivated influenza vaccine. CDR3 protein: CAISETAATSTDTQYF. DNA for the CDR3: TGTGCCATCAGTGAGACAGCGGCGACTAGCACAGATACGCAGTATTTT.